A selection of T cell receptor beta chains follows, all from one sample in a study of blood T cell repertoires in COVID-19. Using immunoSEQ multiplex PCR, the repertoire was profiled, and TCRdb retains in-frame clones only, with some absent. Among almost 400,000 clones listed, under 90% were seen once. The specimen was PBMCs or T cells enriched from blood (not recorded which). The receptors come from a woman aged 25-40 years who had recovered from COVID-19. Both conserved end residues are part of each CDR3. The D gene is left open where the match is weak. The size field is filled for only some rows; it gives once, few, many or a size class.

j_gene | d_gene | abundance | v_gene | CDR3nt | CDR3aa
TRBJ2-5 | TRBD2 | - | TRBV9 | TGTGCCAGCAGCGTAGCTGATGGCGGCGGGGGGTTGGAGACCCAGTACTTC | CASSVADGGGGLETQYF
TRBJ2-3 | - | once | TRBV23-1 | TGCGCCAGCAGTCACCACCGCCAGGTGGGCAGCACAGATACGCAGTATTTT | CASSHHRQVGSTDTQYF
TRBJ1-1 | - | - | TRBV5-1 | TGCGCCAGCAGGTATTTGGGAGGAGCGGGCACTGAAGCTTTCTTT | CASRYLGGAGTEAFF
TRBJ1-1 | - | - | TRBV25-1 | TGTGCCAGCAGTGTCGACGAGGTGAACACTGAAGCTTTCTTT | CASSVDEVNTEAFF
TRBJ1-3 | - | - | TRBV9 | TGTGCCAGCAGCCCGCCTCTCCAGGGAAACGGAAACACCATATATTTT | CASSPPLQGNGNTIYF
TRBJ2-1 | TRBD1 | - | TRBV5-1 | TGCGCCAGCCGGGACAGCCACAATGAGCAGTTCTTC | CASRDSHNEQFF
TRBJ1-4 | - | - | TRBV3-1/TRBV3-2 | TGTGCCAGTTCAATGCGTTTCGGGGAAAAACTGTTTTTT | CASSMRFGEKLFF
TRBJ2-3 | - | - | TRBV5-6 | TGTGCCAGCAGCTTGGATCCTGATACGCAGTATTTT | CASSLDPDTQYF
TRBJ2-2 | - | - | TRBV10-3 | TGTGCCATCAGTGAACGGGGGGACATCACCGGGGAGCTGTTTTTT | CAISERGDITGELFF
TRBJ1-1 | - | - | TRBV5-1 | TGCGCCAGCAGCCCGATCCCAGGGCCTAACACTGAAGCTTTCTTT | CASSPIPGPNTEAFF
TRBJ2-2 | - | - | TRBV11-2 | TGTGCCAGCAGCTTAAGGTTTGGCGGGGAAAACACCGGGGAGCTGTTTTTT | CASSLRFGGENTGELFF
TRBJ2-1 | - | - | TRBV27 | TGTGCCAGCAGTTTGCGGCAGAGCTCCTACAATGAGCAGTTCTTC | CASSLRQSSYNEQFF
TRBJ1-5 | TRBD1 | - | TRBV4-1 | TGCGCCAGCAGCCACAAGACAGGGAAGGATCAGCCCCAGCATTTT | CASSHKTGKDQPQHF
TRBJ2-1 | TRBD2 | - | TRBV10-1 | TGCGCCAGCAGTGAGGCTAGCGGATACAATGAGCAGTTCTTC | CASSEASGYNEQFF
TRBJ2-1 | - | - | TRBV5-1 | TGCGCCAGCAGCTTAACCTCCGGGACACCAAGGTACAATGAGCAGTTCTTC | CASSLTSGTPRYNEQFF
TRBJ1-1 | TRBD1 | - | TRBV11-1 | TGTGCCAGCAGGGAAGTGAGGGACAGGGGGCGTTCAGGAGCTTTCTTT | CASREVRDRGRSGAFF
TRBJ2-1 | - | - | TRBV30 | TGTGCCTGGAGTGTACGGCAGGGGAGAAAGTTCTTC | CAWSVRQGRKFF
TRBJ1-1 | - | - | TRBV12-5 | TGTGCTAGTGACCCAGGTATGAACACTGAAGCTTTCTTT | CASDPGMNTEAFF
TRBJ2-2 | TRBD1 | - | TRBV5-8 | TGTGCCAGCAGCCCCGGACAGGGGAAGGCCGGGGAGCTGTTTTTT | CASSPGQGKAGELFF
TRBJ2-1 | - | once | TRBV5-1 | TGCGCCAGCAAGGAACAGATTAACAATGAGCAGTTCTTC | CASKEQINNEQFF
TRBJ1-2 | - | - | TRBV19 | TGTGCCAGTGACAGCAACTCATTCTATGGCTACACCTTC | CASDSNSFYGYTF
TRBJ2-7 | - | - | TRBV6-5 | TGTGCCAGCAGTTACGGTCGGGGAAGGGAGCAGTACTTC | CASSYGRGREQYF
TRBJ1-1 | TRBD1 | - | TRBV2 | TGTGCCAGCAGTGATCCCTTCACAGGGGGATTGACTGAAGCTTTCTTT | CASSDPFTGGLTEAFF
TRBJ2-7 | TRBD1 | - | TRBV30 | TGTGCCTGGAGTGGACAGGGATCCAACGAGCAGTACTTC | CAWSGQGSNEQYF
TRBJ2-7 | TRBD2 | - | TRBV10-1 | TGCGCCAGCAGTGAGGCGGGAGTGCGGCAGCAGTACTTC | CASSEAGVRQQYF
TRBJ2-7 | - | - | TRBV4-1 | TGCGCCAGCAGCCATTCCCAGGGTGGCGAGCAGTACTTC | CASSHSQGGEQYF
TRBJ1-4 | TRBD1 | - | TRBV7-9 | TGTGCCAGCAGCTTTAGGGGACAGACATTTAATGAAAAACTGTTTTTT | CASSFRGQTFNEKLFF
TRBJ2-3 | TRBD2 | once | TRBV7-3 | TGTGCCAGCAGCTTAAGTCGGTCCCAGTCACTAGCGGGAGCGGGCACAGATACGCAGTATTTT | CASSLSRSQSLAGAGTDTQYF
TRBJ1-1 | TRBD1 | - | TRBV7-3 | TGTGCCAGCAGCACGACAGGGTACACTGAAGCTTTCTTT | CASSTTGYTEAFF
TRBJ1-5 | TRBD1 | - | TRBV28 | TGTGCCAGCAGTTTATGGGCGGGGACAGGGAATAATCAGCCCCAGCATTTT | CASSLWAGTGNNQPQHF
TRBJ1-1 | - | once | TRBV7-9 | TGTGCCAGCAGCTACAGGGCCCCGGAGGCTTTCTTT | CASSYRAPEAFF
TRBJ1-6 | TRBD1 | - | TRBV9 | TGTGCCAGCAGCCCGAATCCCGGGACAGGGCTAGTGTCACCCCTCCACTTT | CASSPNPGTGLVSPLHF
TRBJ1-5 | - | - | TRBV24-1 | TGTGCCACCAGTGACCCACAGGAAAGGGGTCAGCCCCAGCATTTT | CATSDPQERGQPQHF
TRBJ2-3 | - | - | TRBV21-1 | TGTGCCAGCAGCACGCGGACAGGGGAAGTAGATACGCAGTATTTT | CASSTRTGEVDTQYF
TRBJ2-1 | TRBD2 | - | TRBV7-3 | TGTGCCAGCAGCTTAATAGCGGGAGGGTATGATGAGCAGTTCTTC | CASSLIAGGYDEQFF
TRBJ2-5 | TRBD2 | - | TRBV3-1/TRBV3-2 | TGTGCCAGCAGCCCGCGTCGGGGGGAAGAGACCCAGTACTTC | CASSPRRGEETQYF
TRBJ1-2 | - | - | TRBV19 | TGTGCCAGTAGTATAGTTCCGGCTCTCACCGGGTTATACCCCTGGGGCTACACCTTC | CASSIVPALTGLYPWGYTF
TRBJ1-1 | TRBD1 | - | TRBV18 | TGTGCCAGCCAGGGGGATATGAACACTGAAGCTTTCTTT | CASQGDMNTEAFF
TRBJ2-7 | - | - | TRBV4-1 | TGCGCCAGCAGCCAACCTCCAGACTACCGCGCCTACGAGCAGTACTTC | CASSQPPDYRAYEQYF
TRBJ1-1 | TRBD1 | once | TRBV4-1 | TGCGCCAGCAGCCAAGAGCCCACAGGGGGCACTGAAGCTTTCTTT | CASSQEPTGGTEAFF
TRBJ2-5 | TRBD1 | - | TRBV24-1 | TGTGCCACCAGTGATCTACCGGGACAGGGGAGTTTCGAGACCCAGTACTTC | CATSDLPGQGSFETQYF
TRBJ1-1 | TRBD1 | once | TRBV27 | TGTGCCAGCAGGCAGGGGGCGTTGGGAACTGAAGCTTTCTTT | CASRQGALGTEAFF
TRBJ2-2 | TRBD1 | - | TRBV18 | TGTGCCAGCTCGCAACAGGGGGCGAACGACGGGGAGCTGTTTTTT | CASSQQGANDGELFF
TRBJ2-2 | - | few | TRBV30 | TGTGCCTGGAGTGTTAGTCGGAACACCGGGGAGCTGTTTTTT | CAWSVSRNTGELFF
TRBJ1-1 | - | - | TRBV11-2 | TGTGCCAGCAGCCCCTATCGACAGAACAAGAACACTGAAGCTTTCTTT | CASSPYRQNKNTEAFF
TRBJ2-7 | TRBD2 | - | TRBV9 | TGTGCCAGCAGCGTAGAGGGCGGGAGCTCCTACGAGCAGTACTTC | CASSVEGGSSYEQYF
TRBJ1-2 | - | - | TRBV5-1 | TGCGCCAGCAGCTTGGGAGGGTTCGGGGTTTATGGCTACACCTTC | CASSLGGFGVYGYTF
TRBJ2-5 | TRBD1 | - | TRBV5-6 | TGTGCCAGCAGCCGTCCCGGGACAGAAGAGACCCAGTACTTC | CASSRPGTEETQYF
TRBJ2-2 | - | - | TRBV9 | TGTGCCAGCAGCGTATCCGCGAACACCGGGGAGCTGTTTTTT | CASSVSANTGELFF
TRBJ1-6 | - | - | TRBV27 | TGTGCCAGCAGTTTACTGGGTGAAATTCGGGTCTATAATTCACCCCTCCACTTT | CASSLLGEIRVYNSPLHF
TRBJ2-1 | - | - | TRBV27 | TGTGCCAGCAGTCCTAGGGGCATACTGGGCAATGAGCAGTTCTTC | CASSPRGILGNEQFF
TRBJ2-7 | TRBD2 | once | TRBV5-1 | TGCGCCAGCAGCTCGGAGACTAGCGGAGGGGAGCAGTACTTC | CASSSETSGGEQYF
TRBJ1-6 | - | - | TRBV6-5 | TGTGCCAGCAGGCTCTACAGGGAAGGTTCACCCCTCCACTTT | CASRLYREGSPLHF
TRBJ2-1 | TRBD1 | - | TRBV5-6 | TGTGCCAGCAGCCGGTGGGGACAGGGGTGGTCTGAGCAGTTCTTC | CASSRWGQGWSEQFF
TRBJ2-1 | TRBD2 | - | TRBV19 | TGTGCCAGTAGTTCCCGGACTAGCGGGAGGTACAATGAGCAGTTCTTC | CASSSRTSGRYNEQFF
TRBJ1-4 | - | - | TRBV5-6 | TGTGCCAGCAGCTCAGGACAGATTAATGAAAAACTGTTTTTT | CASSSGQINEKLFF
TRBJ1-5 | - | - | TRBV30 | TGTGCCTGGACAGGGAATAGCAATCAGCCCCAGCATTTT | CAWTGNSNQPQHF